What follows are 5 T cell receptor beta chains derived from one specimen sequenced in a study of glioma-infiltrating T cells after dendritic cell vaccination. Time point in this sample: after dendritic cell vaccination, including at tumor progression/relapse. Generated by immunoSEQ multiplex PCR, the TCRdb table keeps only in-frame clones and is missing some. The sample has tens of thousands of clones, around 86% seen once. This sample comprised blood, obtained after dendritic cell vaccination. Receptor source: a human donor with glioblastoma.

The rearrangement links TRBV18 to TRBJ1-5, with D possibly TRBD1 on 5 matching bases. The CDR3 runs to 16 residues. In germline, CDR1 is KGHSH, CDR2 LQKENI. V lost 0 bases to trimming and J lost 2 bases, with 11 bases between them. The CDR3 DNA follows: TGTGCCAGCTCACCACCGCGGGGGACCCGCAATCAGCCCCAGCATTTT. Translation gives CASSPPRGTRNQPQHF. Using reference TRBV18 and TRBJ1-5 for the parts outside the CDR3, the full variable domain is NAGVMQNPRHLVRRRGQEARLRCSPMKGHSHVYWYRQLPEEGLKFMVYLQKENIIDESGMPKERFSAEFPKEGPSILRIQQVVRGDSAAYFCASSPPRGTRNQPQHFGDGTRLSIL.

CDR3 in DNA: TGCGCCAGCAGCTTCTCAAGCGGCTTCAATGAGCAGTTCTTC. Encoded protein: CASSFSSGFNEQFF. The rearrangement uses TRBV5-1 and TRBJ2-1; weak D call: TRBD2 (5 bases). The CDR3 spans 14 residues. Trimming removed 2 bases at V and 6 bases at J, with 12 bases between. The germline gives CDR1 SGHRS, CDR2 YFSETQ.

DNA of the CDR3: TGTGCCAGTAGTATGAACAATTGGAGGAATCAGCCCCAGCATTTT. Translation gives CASSMNNWRNQPQHF. This chain connects TRBV19 to TRBJ1-5, with no clear D. The germline gives CDR1 LNHDA, CDR2 SQIVND (reference sequence). V lost 3 bases and J 4 bases, leaving 13 bases between the germline ends. This CDR3 has 15 residues.

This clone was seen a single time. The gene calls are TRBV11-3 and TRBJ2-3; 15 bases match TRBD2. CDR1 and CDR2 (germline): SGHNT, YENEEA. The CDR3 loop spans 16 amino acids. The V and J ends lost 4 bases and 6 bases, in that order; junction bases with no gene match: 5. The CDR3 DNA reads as TGTGCCAGCAGCTCGGGGACTAGCGGGAGGACCGATACGCAGTATTTT. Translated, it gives CASSSGTSGRTDTQYF.

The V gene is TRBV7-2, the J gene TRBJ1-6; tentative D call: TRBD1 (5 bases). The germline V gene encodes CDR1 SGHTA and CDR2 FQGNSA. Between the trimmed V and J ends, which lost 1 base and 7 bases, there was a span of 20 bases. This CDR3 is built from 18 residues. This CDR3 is CASSLVKGSGGSNSPLHF. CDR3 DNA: TGTGCCAGCAGCTTAGTAAAGGGCAGTGGGGGGTCAAATTCACCCCTCCACTTT.